A single sample gave rise to the 22 T cell receptor beta chains below, sequenced in a study of Ad26.COV2.S vaccination and SARS-CoV-2 variants. Using immunoSEQ multiplex PCR, the repertoire was profiled, and TCRdb retains in-frame clones only, with some absent. The data contain 500,000 or so clones, about 83% of them seen just once; the ten biggest clones take up 9.5% to 15%. Treatment in this sample: around 19 received Ad26.COV2.S at low or high dose, single or two shots; about 5 received placebo; per-sample allocation not given. Specimen acquisition occurred on day 63 following the initial vaccine or placebo injection. Sequenced here: peripheral blood, sampled in a trial of Ad26.COV2.S vaccine versus placebo. These receptors all come from a person between 18 and 65 years old who received the Ad26.COV2.S COVID-19 vaccine or a placebo.

This rearrangement joins TRBV10-3 to TRBJ2-1; TRBD2 matches at 9 bases. Germline values: CDR1 ENHRY, CDR2 SYGVKD. Unmatched junction bases numbered 7, after V lost 7 bases and J lost 0 bases. This CDR3 is 16 amino acids long. CDR3 DNA: TGTGCCATCATGGCTAGCGGGGACAGCTCCTACAATGAGCAGTTCTTC. Its protein is CAIMASGDSSYNEQFF.

In this sample, this clone turned up once. The chain couples TRBV6-5 to TRBJ1-1; D not resolved. Germline CDR1 reads MNHEY; CDR2 reads SVGAGI. This CDR3 contains 10 residues. Deletions cut 10 bases from V and 8 bases from J, with 11 bases between. For the CDR3, the DNA is TGTGCCACCAAGGCGGCAGAAGCTTTCTTT. The encoded protein is CATKAAEAFF.

The chain uses TRBV4-3 and TRBJ1-5; no clear D. The CDR3 covers 13 residues. Trimming pared 0 bases from V and 6 bases from J, leaving 6 bases between. The V gene's germline CDR1 is LGHNA and CDR2 YSLEER. The chain's CDR3 is CASSQDLGQPQHF. In DNA form, the CDR3 reads TGCGCCAGCAGCCAAGATCTCGGTCAGCCCCAGCATTTT.

This chain uses TRBV9 with TRBJ1-2; 7 bases fit TRBD1. The CDR3 totals 15 residues. CDR1 and CDR2 from the germline V gene are SGDLS and YYNGEE. V was pared by 0 bases and J by 3 bases, with 5 bases of the junction left unmatched. CDR3 bases: TGTGCCAGCAGCGTAGGGGACAGCCGACACTATGGCTACACCTTC. It yields the protein CASSVGDSRHYGYTF.

V gene TRBV4-1 combines with J gene TRBJ2-1, with 8 nucleotides matching TRBD2. CDR1 MGHRA and CDR2 YSYEKL come from the germline V gene. The CDR3 spans 16 residues. V lost 2 bases and J lost 2; bases outside the gene matches: 5. The CDR3 sequence: CASSQSPAGAYNEQFF. The DNA of the CDR3 is TGCGCCAGCAGCCAATCTCCAGCGGGGGCCTACAATGAGCAGTTCTTC.

The J gene is TRBJ2-7, the V gene TRBV4-3; 8 positions match TRBD1. This CDR3 spans 15 amino acids. Unmatched junction bases numbered 5, after V lost 0 bases and J lost 4 bases. Germline assignment: CDR1 LGHNA and CDR2 YSLEER. CDR3 in amino acids: CASSQEDRVRYEQYF. The CDR3 nucleotides read TGCGCCAGCAGCCAAGAGGACAGGGTGAGATACGAGCAGTACTTC.

This clone was recorded only once. The chain recombines TRBV7-2 with TRBJ2-7, with D unresolved. This CDR3 region has 15 residues. Trimming pared 1 base from V and 3 bases from J, leaving 13 bases between. CDR1 and CDR2 from the germline V gene are SGHTA and FQGNSA. As DNA, the CDR3 is TGTGCCAGCAGCTTAGGCCCCGGCCGAATCTACGAGCAGTACTTC. It specifies CASSLGPGRIYEQYF.

The CDR3 nucleotides read TGTGCCAGCAAATGGGGTAATTCACCCCTCCACTTT. Amino acid sequence: CASKWGNSPLHF. V usage is TRBV28 and J usage is TRBJ1-6, with no clear D. Trimming removed 7 bases at V and 6 bases at J, with 7 bases between. The CDR3 covers 12 residues. Per germline, CDR1 MDHEN and CDR2 SYDVKM.

J is TRBJ1-2 and V is TRBV19; no reliable D call. The V end was cut by 5 bases, the J end by 5 bases, with 12 bases between. From germline, CDR1 is LNHDA and CDR2 SQIVND (reference sequence). There are 13 residues in the CDR3. CDR3 protein: CASSSQVQYGYTF. As DNA, the CDR3 is TGTGCCAGTAGTTCCCAGGTCCAGTATGGCTACACCTTC.

The chain links TRBV6-5 to TRBJ2-2; 7 bases agree with TRBD1. This CDR3 comprises 14 residues. V gave up 6 bases and J gave up 6 bases; unmatched junction bases: 7. Germline lookup yields CDR1 MNHEY and CDR2 SVGAGI. CDR3 region: CASRGDRVAGELFF. In DNA, the CDR3 is TGTGCCAGCAGAGGAGACAGGGTGGCCGGGGAGCTGTTTTTT.

The CDR3 DNA reads as TGTGCCATCACACCCCAAAGGGGGGGCCCCCTCCACTTT. It specifies CAITPQRGGPLHF. The chain carries TRBV10-3 and TRBJ1-6; possible D gene TRBD1, 6 bases. Between the trimmed V and J ends, which lost 7 bases and 13 bases, there was a span of 17 bases. The germline V gene encodes CDR1 ENHRY and CDR2 SYGVKD. This CDR3 contains 13 residues.

This clone showed up just a few times. This chain uses TRBV15 with TRBJ1-5, with D possibly being TRBD1 (5 bases). Per the germline V gene, CDR1 is LNHNV and CDR2 is YYDKDF (reference sequence). This CDR3 spans 18 amino acids. V lost 1 base to trimming and J lost 2 bases, with 18 bases between them. CDR3 loop: CATSRGVLSGNGNQPQHF. In DNA, the CDR3 is TGTGCCACCAGCAGAGGGGTCCTTTCAGGGAACGGCAATCAGCCCCAGCATTTT.

The chain recombines TRBV4-3 with TRBJ1-1; D unresolved. Germline V gene data show CDR1 as LGHNA and CDR2 as YSLEER. The V end was cut by 1 base, the J end by 0 bases, with 12 bases between. This CDR3 comprises 16 residues. CDR3 in DNA: TGCGCCAGCAGCCAAGCTGCGGCAGGTCTGAACACTGAAGCTTTCTTT. This translates into CASSQAAAGLNTEAFF.

The genes are TRBV10-3 and TRBJ2-3, with no clear D. The germline gives CDR1 ENHRY, CDR2 SYGVKD. Trimming took off 6 bases at V and 3 bases at J, with 7 bases between the two ends. This CDR3 is built from 12 residues. The CDR3: CAIRAPTDTQYF. The CDR3 DNA follows: TGTGCCATCAGAGCGCCTACAGATACGCAGTATTTT.

This clone was observed a single time. V and J are TRBV5-1 and TRBJ2-3; D is ambiguous. V lost 4 bases and J lost 0, with 12 bases in between. CDR3 size: 15 residues. From germline, CDR1 is SGHRS and CDR2 YFSETQ. This chain's CDR3 is CASSPLTESTDTQYF. CDR3 in DNA: TGCGCCAGCAGCCCCCTGACGGAGAGCACAGATACGCAGTATTTT.

The gene calls are TRBV19 and TRBJ1-2, with a possible D match to TRBD1 (5 bases). V lost 3 bases, J lost 7 bases, and 15 bases lay in between. Germline V gene lookup returns CDR1 LNHDA and CDR2 SQIVND (reference sequence). This CDR3 is 14 amino acids long. CDR3 nucleotides: TGTGCCAGTAGTATTGGGGACTCGTCGCGTGGCTACACCTTC. Its protein is CASSIGDSSRGYTF. Looking up the rest from reference TRBV19 and TRBJ1-2 gives the full variable domain: DGGITQSPKYLFRKEGQNVTLSCEQNLNHDAMYWYRQDPGQGLRLIYYSQIVNDFQKGDIAEGYSVSREKKESFPLTVTSAQKNPTAFYLCASSIGDSSRGYTFGSGTRLTVV.

The chain recombines TRBV14 with TRBJ1-2, with D hard to call. Germline lookup yields CDR1 SGHDN and CDR2 FVKESK. The CDR3 loop spans 13 amino acids. Deletions cut 3 bases from V and 4 bases from J, with 9 bases between. The CDR3 is CASSHDGFYGYTF. The CDR3, as DNA: TGTGCCAGCAGCCATGACGGTTTCTATGGCTACACCTTC.

This clone was detected once. CDR3 bases: TGTGCCAGCAGCTCCCCTAGGGACAATTCACCCCTCCACTTT. It codes for CASSSPRDNSPLHF. The chain employs TRBV5-4 and TRBJ1-6; TRBD1 might be the D (5 bases). Between the trimmed V and J ends, which lost 3 bases and 7 bases, there was a span of 11 bases. CDR1 and CDR2 from the germline V gene are SGHNT and YYREEE (reference sequence). The CDR3 has 14 residues.

The rearrangement uses TRBV9 and TRBJ2-1, with 9 bases identical to TRBD1. Germline V gives CDR1 SGDLS, CDR2 YYNGEE. The CDR3 contains 15 residues. J was trimmed by 6 bases and V by 3 bases; bases with no gene match: 7. CDR3 protein: CASSGRDRVVNEQFF. DNA of the CDR3: TGTGCCAGCAGCGGGCGGGACAGGGTCGTCAATGAGCAGTTCTTC. Full variable domain (remainder filled in from reference TRBV9 and TRBJ2-1): DSGVTQTPKHLITATGQRVTLRCSPRSGDLSVYWYQQSLDQGLQFLIQYYNGEERAKGNILERFSAQQFPDLHSELNLSSLELGDSALYFCASSGRDRVVNEQFFGPGTRLTVL.

The chain joins TRBV11-2 to TRBJ2-7; tentatively, D is TRBD2 (6 bases). Germline loops: CDR1 SGHAT, CDR2 FQNNGV. Trimming stripped 5 bases from V and 3 bases from J, with 20 bases between. This CDR3 comprises 16 residues. The CDR3 sequence: CASSPLWGRRGYEQYF. In DNA form, the CDR3 reads TGTGCCAGCAGCCCCCTTTGGGGTCGGAGGGGCTACGAGCAGTACTTC.

The CDR3, as DNA: TGTGCCAGCAGCCTCGCGGGACCTGACGTGCAGTTCTTC. Its translation: CASSLAGPDVQFF. The chain joins TRBV5-6 to TRBJ2-1; D is perhaps TRBD2 (6 bases). The CDR3 consists of 13 residues. The germline V and J ends were trimmed by 4 bases and 12 bases, with 17 bases remaining between them. Germline V lookup: CDR1 SGHDT, CDR2 YYEEEE.

The rearrangement uses TRBV10-3 and TRBJ2-5, with 14 positions matching TRBD2. CDR3 length: 14 residues. Germline lookup yields CDR1 ENHRY and CDR2 SYGVKD. The ends lost 5 bases at V and 8 bases at J; junction bases unmatched: 4. Written as DNA, the CDR3 is TGTGCCATCAGTCCAGGACTAGCGGGAGGAACCCAGTACTTC. It specifies CAISPGLAGGTQYF.